A selection of T cell receptor beta chains follows, all from one sample in a study of T cell responses to AZD1222 COVID-19 vaccine. Some clones are missing from TCRdb's copy, which holds only in-frame ones; the method was immunoSEQ multiplex PCR. The table has about 84,000 clones, around nine tenths seen once. The sequencing used peripheral blood, collected on day 0 of AZD1222 vaccination. The receptors were sampled from an adult in good health. Each CDR3 is given without its conserved first and last residue. Clone size appears in some rows only: once, few, many, or a class for an expanded clone.

clone_size,v_call,cdr3_length,j_call,cdr3_aa
.,TRBV12-3/TRBV12-4,11,TRBJ1-2,ASSNRDFYGYT
once,TRBV6-5,12,TRBJ1-1,ASRTGGGLPEAF
.,TRBV7-2,14,TRBJ2-1,ASSLGRYSPYNEQF
.,TRBV12-5,13,TRBJ1-6,ASGPSSSYNSPLH
.,TRBV30,10,TRBJ2-1,AWGRINNEQF
.,TRBV19,14,TRBJ2-5,ASSIAGVTLQETQY
.,TRBV15,15,TRBJ2-1,ATSRDKLAGIYNEQF
.,TRBV4-1,13,TRBJ1-1,ASSPGWGGGPEAF
.,TRBV27,12,TRBJ1-4,ASSLVRDGGKLF
.,TRBV27,14,TRBJ1-1,ASSEDRGDLNTEAF
.,TRBV7-9,13,TRBJ1-3,ASSTPTGVGNTIY
.,TRBV27,11,TRBJ1-5,ASRRIDNQPQH
.,TRBV7-8,13,TRBJ1-5,ASSVGTGENQPQH
.,TRBV11-2,13,TRBJ2-7,ASSLAPGDSYEQY
once,TRBV27,14,TRBJ1-6,ASSPRPKTGNSPLH
.,TRBV5-4,14,TRBJ2-3,ASSLKREGRADTQY
.,TRBV18,14,TRBJ2-1,ASSRANGGAYNEQF
.,TRBV6-1,11,TRBJ1-1,ASSEQGRTEAF
once,TRBV7-2,13,TRBJ1-2,ASSLVAGSIYGYT
.,TRBV5-1,14,TRBJ2-1,ASRIAAGVNYNEQF
.,TRBV9,12,TRBJ2-5,ASSGAGYQETQY
.,TRBV5-1,16,TRBJ1-4,ASSQGQGGVATNEKLF